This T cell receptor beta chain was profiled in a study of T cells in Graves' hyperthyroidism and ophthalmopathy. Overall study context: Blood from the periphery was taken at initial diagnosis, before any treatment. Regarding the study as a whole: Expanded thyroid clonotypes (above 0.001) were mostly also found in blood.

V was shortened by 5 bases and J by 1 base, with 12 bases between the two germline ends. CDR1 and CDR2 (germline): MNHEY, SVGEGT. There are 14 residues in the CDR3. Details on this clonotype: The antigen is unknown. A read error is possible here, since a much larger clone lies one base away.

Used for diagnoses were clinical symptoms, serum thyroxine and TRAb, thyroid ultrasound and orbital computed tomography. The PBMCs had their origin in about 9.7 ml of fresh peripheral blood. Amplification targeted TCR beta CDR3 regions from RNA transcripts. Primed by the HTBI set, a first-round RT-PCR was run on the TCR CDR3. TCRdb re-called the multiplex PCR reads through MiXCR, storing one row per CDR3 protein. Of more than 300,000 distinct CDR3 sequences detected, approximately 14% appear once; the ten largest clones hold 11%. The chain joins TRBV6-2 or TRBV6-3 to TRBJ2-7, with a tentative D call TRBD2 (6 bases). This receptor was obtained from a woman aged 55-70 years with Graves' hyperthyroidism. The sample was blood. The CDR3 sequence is CASSADRGSYEQYF. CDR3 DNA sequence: TGTGCCAGCAGTGCCGATCGGGGGTCCTACGAGCAGTACTTC.